What follows describes a single T cell receptor beta chain. There is no known antigen for this receptor. Within one base of it there is no much larger clone, and no base qualities were kept. The CDR3 covers 14 residues, taking in both the cysteine and the phenylalanine. Only the CDR3 DNA is retained, 42 bases long and in frame from the first base. The trim is 2 bases for V and 3 bases for J, with a gap of 11 bases between the germline ends. CDR1 and CDR2 are drawn from the germline V gene: KGHSH, LQKENI. Using the deep immunoSEQ assay, TCR CDR3 regions were amplified from genomic DNA by multiplex PCR. Genomic DNA extracted from each cell subset was distributed evenly over all wells of several immunoSEQ 96-well plates, and each plate served as one replicate. Each replicate PCR for sorted subsets received roughly 0.2 ug genomic DNA, equal to around 32,000 T cell genomes. Purified libraries were quantified with a Qubit 3.0 fluorometer, sized on a Bioanalyzer 2100, and re-quantified with the KAPA Library Quantification kit. A separate single-read 150-cycle Illumina NextSeq 550 flow cell was used to sequence each immunoSEQ 96-well plate. In the original analysis: Because the immunoSEQ output included only junctional sequences and no quality scores, the filtering could not be the same as the filtering used for full-length reads. Sequences were annotated with PyIR, a Python wrapper for IgBLAST v1.9, and V/J genes and CDR3 were assigned using IMGT germline references. Any read was removed if the V/J assignment was weak (E-value above 1e-6), the CDR3 was missing, or the read contained stop codons, out-of-frame junctions, or ambiguous translated residues. V3J clonotypes were defined by identical inferred V gene, J gene, and CDR3 amino acid sequence. To compute the percentage overlap between repertoires, the number of shared unique clonotypes was divided by the size of the smaller repertoire. Repertoire richness was assessed with RTK rarefaction, the Chao1 estimator, and Recon v2.1 estimates of unobserved clonotypes. OLGA was used to compute generation probabilities for all TCRbeta clonotypes that the gDNA method yielded from a handful of donors. In TCRdb, the immuneACCESS table is reduced to in-frame sequences with V and J assigned. These tables do not hold every clone; where another copy was compared, an unresolved V gene accounts for under half, and the others remain unexplained. Clone size and the V and J calls come from that table; the DNA yielded D and trimming. This sample has some 380,000 clones in its table, and approximately 96% of those were observed once. The biggest ten clones account for around 0.29% of the sample.

The data originate from a study of shared clonotypes between healthy human individuals (TCRdb year 2020). Background for the entire study: Two women and a few men aged 18 to 49 years were included in the cohort. For each donor, CD4 naive and CD4 memory were each given three plates, CD8 naive was given two plates, and CD8 memory was given one plate. Blood TCR repertoires of roughly five healthy adults were deeply sequenced to estimate repertoire size and the extent of clonotype sharing between individuals. To increase sequencing depth and limit assay-specific biases, TCR repertoire library preparation and sequencing were carried out by different laboratories using diverse techniques. Each donor's leukapheresis produced roughly between roughly 0.94 and 9.5 billion PBMCs.

The donors were healthy, HIV-negative adults who had no recently reported acute infections or vaccinations. Every donor was a Caucasian adult residing in Nashville, Tennessee, USA. CD8 memory samples consisted of magnetically selected CD45RO+ cells combined with CCR7-negative CD45RA+ effector memory (TemRA) cells. Blood was obtained by leukapheresis, after which PBMCs were separated by Ficoll-Histopaque density gradient centrifugation and cryopreserved in liquid nitrogen vapor phase. Analytical flow cytometry was used to check the purity and quantity of every magnetically sorted T cell population. Genomic DNA was isolated from every sorted fraction and measured by UV absorbance on a Nanodrop 2000c. Points the paper makes about the study in general: Compared with non-shared clonotypes, clonotypes shared by all four sorted-subset donors had higher generation probabilities. Pairwise subsampling led to the expectation that sequencing depth would affect the degree of clonotype sharing among donors. Incomplete sequencing was indicated by rarefaction of sorted-subset datasets, despite the large sequencing depth. The genetic and exposure-history diversity represented was limited by the small number of donors. Approximately 5% of naive CD4, 3.5% of naive CD8, about 2.4% of memory CD4, and 0.4% of memory CD8 clonotypes were shared across several donors. Sampling was restricted to blood, and TCR repertoires in tissues likely differ from the TCR repertoires found in blood. Larger estimated clonotype richness was generally found for naive subsets than for memory subsets.

This TCR was recovered from a young man in good health. The specimen sequenced was memory CD8+ T cells sorted from blood. The sample's cell subset or site label, in plain terms: CD45RO+ cells pooled with CCR7-negative TemRA cells. The chain uses TRBV18 and TRBJ2-7; the D gene is not confidently resolved. The DNA sequence reads TGTGCCAGCTCACCAGCGGATCGTTTCTACGAGCAGTACTTC. It specifies CASSPADRFYEQYF.